This is a list of T cell receptor beta chains from one sample in a study of identical twins. TCRdb fed the 5' RACE reads into MiXCR, producing one record per CDR3 protein. The sample has roughly 570,000 distinct CDR3 sequences; 9.6% are singletons. This sample was shared with a second study, whose subject was yellow fever vaccine responses in identical twins.

Sequenced input: PBMCs. Every receptor here comes from a woman between 18 and 29 years old in good health. The CDR3 runs from the conserved cysteine through the conserved F or W. A D gene is named only where the DNA matches it firmly. Clone size appears in some rows only: once, few, many, or a class for an expanded clone.

V gene	J gene	D gene	CDR3 length	clone size	CDR3 protein	CDR3 DNA
TRBV6-1	TRBJ2-1	TRBD1	13	few	CASGQGVVNEQFF	TGTGCCAGTGGACAGGGGGTTGTAAATGAGCAGTTCTTC
TRBV6-2/TRBV6-3	TRBJ2-1	TRBD2	16	few	CASSFYSGLAYNEQFF	TGTGCCAGCAGTTTCTACTCGGGACTAGCCTACAATGAGCAGTTCTTC
TRBV4-3	TRBJ2-7	NA	14	NA	CASSQGRFDGEQYF	TGCGCCAGCAGCCAAGGGCGTTTTGACGGAGAGCAGTACTTC
TRBV12-3/TRBV12-4	TRBJ2-3	TRBD2	17	few	CASSLEAQRGGKDTQYF	TGTGCCAGCAGTTTAGAAGCCCAGCGGGGGGGCAAAGATACGCAGTATTTT
TRBV19	TRBJ2-2	TRBD2	13	few	CASRTSGSGELFF	TGTGCCAGTCGAACTAGCGGGAGTGGGGAGCTGTTTTTT
TRBV28	TRBJ2-3	TRBD1	16	few	CASRLPGTGATDTQYF	TGTGCCAGCAGACTACCCGGGACAGGAGCCACAGATACGCAGTATTTT
TRBV20-1	TRBJ2-5	NA	15	few	CSASLWGPPLETQYF	TGCAGTGCTAGTCTCTGGGGTCCTCCGCTCGAGACCCAGTACTTC
TRBV6-2/TRBV6-3	TRBJ2-1	NA	12	NA	CASRGALDEQFF	TGTGCCAGCCGGGGGGCGTTGGATGAGCAGTTCTTC
TRBV5-1	TRBJ2-7	TRBD1	13	NA	CASRRDRGYEQYF	TGCGCCAGCCGCCGGGACAGGGGCTACGAGCAGTACTTC
TRBV28	TRBJ2-7	NA	15	many	CASSSPAKPGDEQYF	TGTGCCAGCAGTTCCCCTGCTAAACCGGGGGACGAGCAGTACTTC
TRBV5-1	TRBJ1-1	TRBD1	14	NA	CASSSGQVNTEAFF	TGCGCCAGCAGCTCGGGACAGGTGAACACTGAAGCTTTCTTT
TRBV29-1	TRBJ2-1	TRBD1	13	many	CSVGGTGTDEQFF	TGCAGCGTTGGGGGGACAGGGACAGATGAGCAGTTCTTC
TRBV27	TRBJ2-7	TRBD1	14	NA	CASSFRGTAYEQYF	TGTGCCAGCAGTTTCAGGGGGACGGCCTACGAGCAGTACTTC
TRBV6-2/TRBV6-3	TRBJ2-7	TRBD1	16	NA	CASSYSFRTGDYEQYF	TGTGCCAGCAGTTACTCATTCAGGACAGGGGACTACGAGCAGTACTTC
TRBV28	TRBJ1-2	NA	16	many	CASSLFPPLGDYGYTF	TGTGCCAGCAGTTTATTCCCACCTCTGGGCGACTATGGCTACACCTTC
TRBV29-1	TRBJ2-3	NA	14	many	CSVDVGVYTDTQYF	TGCAGCGTTGATGTGGGGGTGTACACAGATACGCAGTATTTT
TRBV12-3/TRBV12-4	TRBJ2-7	TRBD2	15	few	CASSWASGESYEQYF	TGTGCCAGCAGTTGGGCCAGCGGGGAATCCTACGAGCAGTACTTC
TRBV6-2/TRBV6-3	TRBJ2-1	NA	15	many	CASSLGGHPYNEQFF	TGTGCCAGCAGTTTAGGCGGGCACCCCTACAATGAGCAGTTCTTC
TRBV5-1	TRBJ2-4	TRBD2	16	NA	CASSLLAGGPKNIQYF	TGCGCCAGCAGCTTACTAGCGGGAGGGCCCAAAAACATTCAGTACTTC
TRBV4-3	TRBJ2-7	NA	14	few	CASSQLQGSHEQYF	TGCGCCAGCAGCCAATTGCAGGGATCCCACGAGCAGTACTTC
TRBV18	TRBJ2-5	TRBD1	14	few	CASTRDRDQETQYF	TGTGCCAGCACCCGGGACAGGGACCAAGAGACCCAGTACTTC
TRBV6-1	TRBJ2-7	NA	13	few	CASSEDGTYEQYF	TGTGCCAGCAGTGAGGACGGTACCTACGAGCAGTACTTC
TRBV7-2	TRBJ2-5	TRBD2	17	NA	CASSLGEASGIQGTQYF	TGTGCCAGCAGCTTAGGCGAGGCTAGCGGGATTCAAGGGACCCAGTACTTC
TRBV5-5	TRBJ1-2	NA	15	few	CASSWGLDLNYGYTF	TGTGCCAGCAGCTGGGGGCTGGACTTAAACTATGGCTACACCTTC
TRBV7-9	TRBJ2-7	TRBD1	15	NA	CASSLGDRVSNEQYF	TGTGCCAGCAGCTTAGGGGACAGGGTATCAAACGAGCAGTACTTC
TRBV15	TRBJ2-3	NA	15	few	CATSRRTAGTDTQYF	TGTGCCACCAGCAGGAGGACAGCAGGGACAGATACGCAGTATTTT
TRBV5-6	TRBJ2-7	NA	13	NA	CASSPGTPTEQYF	TGTGCCAGCAGCCCTGGGACTCCCACCGAGCAGTACTTC
TRBV9	TRBJ2-2	NA	17	once	CASSSSGLAGNTGELFF	TGTGCCAGCAGCTCTAGTGGGCTAGCCGGGAACACCGGGGAGCTGTTTTTT
TRBV6-2/TRBV6-3	TRBJ2-1	NA	16	many	CASSYSNMRGWGEQFF	TGTGCCAGCAGTTACTCGAATATGAGGGGGTGGGGTGAGCAGTTCTTC
TRBV6-5	TRBJ1-6	NA	18	few	CASSSNRVPSSYNSPLHF	TGTGCCAGCAGTTCGAACAGGGTACCGAGCTCCTATAATTCACCCCTCCACTTT
TRBV12-3/TRBV12-4	TRBJ1-1	NA	12	many	CASREGNTEAFF	TGTGCCAGCAGAGAGGGGAACACTGAAGCTTTCTTT
TRBV20-1	TRBJ2-1	NA	13	NA	CSASSTLYNEQFF	TGCAGTGCTAGTAGCACCCTCTACAATGAGCAGTTCTTC
TRBV18	TRBJ2-3	NA	14	NA	CASSPELRTDTQYF	TGTGCCAGCTCACCTGAACTCCGCACAGATACGCAGTATTTT
TRBV9	TRBJ2-1	NA	13	many	CASSPRGAAEQFF	TGTGCCAGCAGCCCCCGGGGCGCCGCCGAGCAGTTCTTC
TRBV6-4	TRBJ2-1	NA	16	once	CAGSDSGGRGMEEQFF	TGTGCCGGCAGTGACTCTGGGGGGCGAGGGATGGAAGAGCAGTTCTTC
TRBV2	TRBJ2-7	NA	11	many	CASSGSYEQYF	TGTGCCAGCAGTGGCAGCTACGAGCAGTACTTC
TRBV20-1	TRBJ2-1	NA	14	few	CSADDSESYNEQFF	TGCAGTGCGGACGACAGCGAATCCTATAATGAGCAGTTCTTC
TRBV12-3/TRBV12-4	TRBJ2-7	NA	13	many	CASSLDSAYEQYF	TGTGCCAGCAGTTTAGACAGTGCCTACGAGCAGTACTTC
TRBV24-1	TRBJ2-1	NA	15	many	CATSDPGRTNNEQFF	TGTGCCACCAGTGACCCGGGACGCACAAACAATGAGCAGTTCTTC
TRBV5-1	TRBJ2-7	NA	14	NA	CASSTRQHPYEQYF	TGCGCCAGCAGCACAAGACAGCACCCCTACGAGCAGTACTTC
TRBV5-1	TRBJ2-1	NA	12	NA	CASSFPSEVQFF	TGCGCCAGCAGCTTCCCTAGCGAAGTTCAGTTCTTC
TRBV5-1	TRBJ2-1	TRBD2	17	many	CASSSLIAGGPSNEQFF	TGCGCCAGCAGCTCTTTAATAGCGGGAGGGCCATCCAATGAGCAGTTCTTC
TRBV20-1	TRBJ2-7	TRBD1	13	NA	CSARGQSSYEQYF	TGCAGTGCTAGGGGACAGTCCTCCTACGAGCAGTACTTC
TRBV5-6	TRBJ2-1	TRBD2	15	NA	CASSLFTGGYNEQFF	TGTGCCAGCAGCTTGTTTACGGGGGGGTACAATGAGCAGTTCTTC
TRBV18	TRBJ2-4	NA	16	few	CASSPVSGGGQNIQYF	TGTGCCAGCTCACCTGTGTCCGGGGGTGGGCAAAACATTCAGTACTTC
TRBV4-3	TRBJ2-3	NA	16	NA	CASSQEEWGPDGTQYF	TGCGCCAGCAGCCAAGAGGAGTGGGGACCTGACGGTACGCAGTATTTT
TRBV6-2/TRBV6-3	TRBJ1-5	TRBD1	15	NA	CASTRTGAGGQPQHF	TGTGCCAGCACCCGGACAGGGGCTGGAGGTCAGCCCCAGCATTTT
TRBV29-1	TRBJ2-7	NA	16	many	CSVEGVRDNPSYEQYF	TGCAGCGTTGAAGGGGTTCGGGACAACCCATCCTACGAGCAGTACTTC
TRBV7-9	TRBJ1-6	NA	14	NA	CASSVGQGQSPLHF	TGTGCCAGCAGCGTAGGCCAGGGACAATCACCCCTCCACTTT
TRBV7-8	TRBJ2-1	TRBD2	17	NA	CASSLGAPGLSVGEQFF	TGTGCCAGCAGCTTAGGGGCCCCGGGACTATCAGTTGGTGAGCAGTTCTTC
TRBV6-2/TRBV6-3	TRBJ2-1	TRBD2	16	few	CASSYDRRGTYNEQFF	TGTGCCAGCAGTTACGATCGGCGGGGGACCTACAATGAGCAGTTCTTC
TRBV4-1	TRBJ2-5	NA	15	few	CASSQADRIQETQYF	TGCGCCAGCAGCCAAGCGGACAGAATCCAAGAGACCCAGTACTTC
TRBV7-9	TRBJ2-3	TRBD2	16	few	CASSDLLAGVGDTQYF	TGTGCCAGCAGCGATTTACTAGCGGGAGTGGGGGATACGCAGTATTTT
TRBV20-1	TRBJ2-1	NA	14	many	CSARPKSSYNEQFF	TGCAGTGCTAGACCGAAGAGCTCCTACAATGAGCAGTTCTTC
TRBV7-2	TRBJ2-7	NA	13	NA	CASSLIGGEEQYF	TGTGCCAGCAGCTTAATAGGGGGGGAAGAGCAGTACTTC